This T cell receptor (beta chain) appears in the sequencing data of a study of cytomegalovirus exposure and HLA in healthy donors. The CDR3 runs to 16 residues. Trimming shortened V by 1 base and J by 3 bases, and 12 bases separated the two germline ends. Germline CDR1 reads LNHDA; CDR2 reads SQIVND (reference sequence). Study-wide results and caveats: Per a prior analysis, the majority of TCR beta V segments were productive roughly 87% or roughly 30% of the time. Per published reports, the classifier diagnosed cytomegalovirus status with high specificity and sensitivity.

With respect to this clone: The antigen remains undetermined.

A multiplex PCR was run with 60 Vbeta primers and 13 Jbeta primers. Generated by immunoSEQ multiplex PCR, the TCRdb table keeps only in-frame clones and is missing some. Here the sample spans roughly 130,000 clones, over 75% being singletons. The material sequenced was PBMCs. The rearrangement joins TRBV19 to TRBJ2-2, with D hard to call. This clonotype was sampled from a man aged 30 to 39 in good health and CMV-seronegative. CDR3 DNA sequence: TGTGCCAGTAGTATAGCCCCAGCGAAGGACACCGGGGAGCTGTTTTTT. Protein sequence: CASSIAPAKDTGELFF.